This T cell receptor beta chain comes out of a study of T cell responses to AZD1222 COVID-19 vaccine. This table comes from immunoSEQ multiplex PCR, and its TCRdb copy is limited to in-frame clones, with some not included. In the table there are just over 150,000 clones, around 85% of which are singletons. The sample holds one count of this clone. Its cognate antigen is unknown. Study conclusions and caveats: White British ancestry dominated among donors, who included more females, and clonal diversity was possibly underestimated.

The material was peripheral blood, obtained after recovery from COVID-19. The clonotype was recovered from an adult who had recovered from COVID-19.

The CDR3 DNA is TGTGCCACCACGCTCCGGGGGTGGACAGACACAGATACGCAGTATTTT. Protein product: CATTLRGWTDTDTQYF. The rearrangement uses TRBV19 and TRBJ2-3; either TRBD1 or TRBD2 may fit D (6 bases each). The CDR3 totals 16 residues. The V end was cut by 10 bases, the J end by 2 bases, with 22 bases between. Looked up from germline, CDR1 is LNHDA and CDR2 is SQIVND (reference sequence).